The following is a T cell receptor beta chain sequence with its context. Its antigen remains unknown. TCRdb recomputed calls from the 5' RACE reads with MiXCR, one row per CDR3 protein. Of about 440,000 distinct CDR3 sequences listed, approximately 20% are singletons. Unmatched junction bases numbered 8, after V lost 6 bases and J lost 2 bases. Germline CDR1 reads DFQATT; CDR2 reads SNEGSKA (reference sequence). The CDR3 sequence is 14 residues long. These data originate in a study of T-cell memory formation after mild COVID-19. Study-level findings and limits: Clonal second-wave expansions that peaked on day 37 had unconfirmed SARS-CoV-2 specificity.

The rearrangement joins TRBV20-1 to TRBJ2-3, with 7 bases identical to TRBD1. The specimen sequenced was PBMCs or a T cell subset sorted from them (not recorded which). The receptor comes from an adult woman who had mild COVID-19 (a few samples of this study predate the infection). Cell type and time point are not known. The CDR3 DNA sequence: TGCAGTGCCCCAGGACAGGCTACCACAGATACGCAGTATTTT. It encodes CSAPGQATTDTQYF.